A selection of T cell receptor beta chains follows, all from one sample in a study of blood T cell repertoires in COVID-19. Only in-frame clones appear in the TCRdb table, and some are missing; sequencing was by immunoSEQ multiplex PCR. The table includes more than 95,000 clones, about 88% detected once. The sample was peripheral blood. The origin of the receptors is a human donor in a cohort sampled during active COVID-19. Both conserved end residues are part of each CDR3. The order of the fields is V gene, J gene, clone size, D gene, CDR3 protein, CDR3 DNA. The D gene is left open where the match is weak. Clone size is shown for a subset of rows, as once, few, many or a class of expanded clone.

TRBV6-5	TRBJ2-5	NA	TRBD2	CASSYGTSRETQYF	TGTGCCAGCAGTTACGGGACTAGTCGGGAGACCCAGTACTTC
TRBV9	TRBJ1-6	NA	NA	CASSVGGNSPLHF	TGTGCCAGCAGCGTAGGGGGCAATTCACCCCTCCACTTT
TRBV7-2	TRBJ2-1	once	TRBD2	CASSLRGVGVAYNEQFF	TGTGCCAGCAGCTTGCGGGGGGTGGGAGTTGCGTACAATGAGCAGTTCTTC
TRBV2	TRBJ1-5	NA	NA	CASSGGTRNQPQHF	TGTGCCAGCAGTGGAGGGACACGTAATCAGCCCCAGCATTTT
TRBV7-9	TRBJ1-1	NA	NA	CASSLEGGAMVAFF	TGTGCCAGCAGCTTAGAAGGGGGAGCGATGGTAGCTTTCTTT
TRBV6-2/TRBV6-3	TRBJ2-2	NA	NA	CASSSEASANTGELFF	TGTGCCAGCAGTTCTGAGGCTAGCGCGAACACCGGGGAGCTGTTTTTT
TRBV3-1/TRBV3-2	TRBJ2-7	NA	TRBD1	CASSQDLRTGGEQYF	TGTGCCAGCAGCCAAGATCTTAGGACAGGGGGCGAGCAGTACTTC
TRBV4-1	TRBJ1-5	NA	NA	CGQQGPSNQPQHF	TGCGGCCAACAGGGCCCTAGCAATCAGCCCCAGCATTTT
TRBV30	TRBJ2-7	NA	NA	CAWTGGPQTYEQYF	TGTGCCTGGACAGGGGGGCCTCAAACCTACGAGCAGTACTTC
TRBV5-1	TRBJ2-3	NA	NA	CASSMTVSTDTQYF	TGCGCCAGCAGCATGACAGTTAGCACAGATACGCAGTATTTT
TRBV7-6	TRBJ1-5	NA	NA	CASSLGGRGEYNQPQHF	TGTGCCAGCAGCCTAGGCGGGCGCGGGGAGTACAATCAGCCCCAGCATTTT
TRBV11-2	TRBJ2-7	NA	TRBD2	CASSFGSGRVHEQYF	TGTGCCAGCAGCTTCGGTAGCGGGAGGGTACACGAGCAGTACTTC
TRBV6-6	TRBJ1-4	NA	NA	CASSLGGVYEKLFF	TGTGCCAGCAGCCTCGGGGGAGTATACGAAAAACTGTTTTTT
TRBV7-9	TRBJ1-2	NA	TRBD1	CASSFQPGQGARGYTF	TGTGCCAGCAGCTTTCAACCGGGACAGGGGGCGCGCGGCTACACCTTC
TRBV7-2	TRBJ2-2	NA	TRBD2	CATGSGRGRNTGELFF	TGTGCCACTGGTAGCGGGAGGGGCCGTAACACCGGGGAGCTGTTTTTT
TRBV5-1	TRBJ2-3	once	TRBD1	CASARTGVTDTQYF	TGCGCCAGCGCGAGGACAGGGGTAACAGATACGCAGTATTTT
TRBV28	TRBJ1-5	NA	TRBD1	CASSFPPGGGQGNLGSNQPQHF	TGTGCCAGCAGTTTCCCTCCCGGGGGGGGACAGGGGAATTTGGGGAGCAATCAGCCCCAGCATTTT
TRBV6-2/TRBV6-3	TRBJ2-3	NA	TRBD2	CASSRTSLPDTQYF	TGTGCCAGCAGCCGGACTAGCTTGCCAGATACGCAGTATTTT
TRBV29-1	TRBJ2-7	NA	NA	CSVDSGSYEQYF	TGCAGCGTTGACAGCGGAAGCTACGAGCAGTACTTC
TRBV3-1/TRBV3-2	TRBJ2-7	few	TRBD2	CASSRTAYSGRTGDYYEQYF	TGTGCCAGCAGCCGCACCGCGTATAGCGGGAGGACGGGGGACTATTACGAGCAGTACTTC
TRBV7-9	TRBJ2-5	NA	NA	CASSQGLAADQETQYF	TGTGCCAGCAGCCAGGGGTTGGCGGCCGACCAAGAGACCCAGTACTTC
TRBV27	TRBJ1-1	NA	NA	CASSPSRYQVSTEAFF	TGTGCCAGCAGCCCCAGCAGATACCAGGTGAGCACTGAAGCTTTCTTT
TRBV5-1	TRBJ1-2	NA	NA	CASSDPGSNYGYTF	TGCGCCAGCAGCGATCCGGGGTCTAACTATGGCTACACCTTC